The present entry profiles one T cell receptor (beta chain) with its context. There is no known antigen for this receptor. No base-level quality is on record; no much larger clone is a single base apart. The trial excluded patients who had a history of autoimmune disease or were on systemic immunosuppression. Peripheral blood for TCR sequencing was drawn from every dose cohort at baseline, at cycle 4 day 1 and at cycle 7 day 1. The samples were taken from a phase I, first-in-human, multicenter, open-label dose-escalation trial of ivuxolimab. Adults with locally advanced or metastatic melanoma, renal cell, hepatocellular, or head and neck squamous cell carcinoma were enrolled in the trial. Before TCR sequencing, CD4+ T cells and CD8+ T cells from peripheral blood were sorted into separate populations. Via the germline V gene (reference sequence), CDR1 is PRHDT and CDR2 FYEKMQ. The germline V end is reduced by 6 bases and the J end by 0 bases; junction bases left unmatched: 17. Inclusive of the bounding cysteine and phenylalanine, the CDR3 is 19 residues long. The read is trimmed to its CDR3 DNA, 57 bases read in frame from base 1.

This sample is part of a study of OX40 agonist ivuxolimab in advanced cancers. Regarding the complete study: Ivuxolimab, which targeted the costimulatory receptor OX40 (CD134), was an agonistic, fully human IgG2 monoclonal antibody. Intravenous ivuxolimab was administered to patients every 2 weeks at six dose levels: 0.01, 0.1, 0.3, 1.5, 3 and 10 mg/kg. Of the roughly 51 patients in dose escalation, some 20 had hepatocellular carcinoma, around 15 had melanoma, 9 had renal cell carcinoma and 9 had head and neck cancer. In the dose-escalation cohort, 70% to 85% of patients were male, and the mean age was 60 years with a range of roughly 23 to 79. Patients were allowed to have had prior anti-PD-1, anti-PD-L1 or anti-CTLA-4 therapy, and around 37% of the dose-escalation patients had previously received checkpoint inhibitors. Partial responses occurred in three dose-escalation patients: two with cutaneous melanoma and one with hepatocellular carcinoma. The purpose of peripheral TCRbeta sequencing was to test whether ivuxolimab changed TCR sequence diversity and led to clonal T-cell expansion. The paper describes the monotherapy dose-escalation part (N of about 55 patients) of the phase I trial of ivuxolimab.

To sequence the TCRbeta CDR3 region, genomic DNA was isolated from the sorted cells. The immunoSEQ Assay was used to sequence the TCRbeta CDR3 regions. This is the immuneACCESS table as TCRdb keeps it, with only in-frame sequences that have V and J called. A part of the clones is gone; compared with another copy, unresolved V genes explain less than half, and the rest is unexplained. The sample table records 65,000 to 95,000 clones; 91% of these occur just once. The ten biggest clones cover approximately 2.5% of the sample. The paper's findings and limits, for the study overall: Low levels of normalized T-cell clonal expansion were also seen in some patients who did not respond. At doses of 0.1 to 3.0 mg/kg, clonal expansion of both CD4+ and CD8+ T cells in blood was seen between baseline and week 6. Which antigens the clonally expanded peripheral T cells were specific for was not determined. Partial responders in the 0.1-3.0 mg/kg groups had among the lowest normalized peripheral clonal expansion, especially among CD8+ T cells. After ivuxolimab, CD8+ T cells had more expanded clones than CD4+ T cells on average.

The chain employs TRBV13 and TRBJ1-5, with 7 middle bases fitting TRBD1. This material consisted of CD4+ or CD8+ T cells sorted from blood, taken in a trial of the OX40 agonist ivuxolimab. This clonotype was sampled from an adult with an advanced solid tumor such as melanoma, head and neck, liver or kidney cancer. The nucleotides are TGTGCCAGCAGTTTTGACCCCGGGACAGACCTTAATAGCAATCAGCCCCAGCATTTT. Its coded protein is CASSFDPGTDLNSNQPQHF. Reference TRBV13 and TRBJ1-5 genes cover what lies past the CDR3, so the full variable domain is AAGVIQSPRHLIKEKRETATLKCYPIPRHDTVYWYQQGPGQDPQFLISFYEKMQSDKGSIPDRFSAQQFSDYHSELNMSSLELGDSALYFCASSFDPGTDLNSNQPQHFGDGTRLSIL.